The T cell receptor (beta chain) described here comes from a study of blood T cell repertoires in COVID-19. At the level of the study: The origin of the acute and convalescent COVID-19 samples was the United States, Italy and Spain.

V dropped 1 base and J dropped 4; count of bases not matched to a gene: 7. The length of the CDR3 is 15 residues. Germline V gene data show CDR1 as SGHDT and CDR2 as YYEEEE. Profiling relied on immunoSEQ multiplex PCR, and the TCRdb table lists in-frame clones only, not all of them. This sample yields about 200,000 clones, of which more than 75% are seen a single time; around 5.8% belongs to the top ten. This clonotype was obtained from a man aged 35 to 55 with active or convalescent COVID-19. Sequencing was performed on peripheral blood. The chain recombines TRBV5-6 with TRBJ1-1; 7 bases are a match to TRBD1. The DNA of the CDR3 is TGTGCCAGCAGCTTGCGAACGGGACAGAGCACTGAAGCTTTCTTT. This translates into CASSLRTGQSTEAFF. The whole variable domain, remainder taken from reference TRBV5-6 and TRBJ1-1, is DAGVTQSPTHLIKTRGQQVTLRCSPKSGHDTVSWYQQALGQGPQFIFQYYEEEERQRGNFPDRFSGHQFPNYSSELNVNALLLGDSALYLCASSLRTGQSTEAFFGQGTRLTVV.